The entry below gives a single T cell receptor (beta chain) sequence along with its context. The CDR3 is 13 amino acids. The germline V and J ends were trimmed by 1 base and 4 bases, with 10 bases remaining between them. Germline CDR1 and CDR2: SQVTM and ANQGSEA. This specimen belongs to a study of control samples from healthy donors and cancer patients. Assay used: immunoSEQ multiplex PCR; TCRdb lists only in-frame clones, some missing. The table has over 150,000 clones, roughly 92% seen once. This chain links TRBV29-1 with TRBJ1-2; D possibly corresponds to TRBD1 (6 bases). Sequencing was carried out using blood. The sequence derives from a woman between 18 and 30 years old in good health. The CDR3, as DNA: TGCAGCGTTGAAGCACCCAGGGGCTATGGCTACACCTTC. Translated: CSVEAPRGYGYTF.